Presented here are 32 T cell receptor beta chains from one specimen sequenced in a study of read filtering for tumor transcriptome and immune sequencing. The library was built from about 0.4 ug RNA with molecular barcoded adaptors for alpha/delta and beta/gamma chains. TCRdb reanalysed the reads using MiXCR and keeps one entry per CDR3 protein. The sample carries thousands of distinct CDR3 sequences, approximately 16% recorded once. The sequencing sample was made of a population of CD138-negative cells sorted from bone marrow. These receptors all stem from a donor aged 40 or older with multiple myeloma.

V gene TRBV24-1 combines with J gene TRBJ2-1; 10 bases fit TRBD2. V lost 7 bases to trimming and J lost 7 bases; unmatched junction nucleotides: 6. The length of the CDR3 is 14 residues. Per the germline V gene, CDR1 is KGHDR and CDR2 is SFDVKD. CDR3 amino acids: CATSPAGGRNEQFF. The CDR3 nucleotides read TGTGCCACCAGCCCAGCGGGGGGGCGAAATGAGCAGTTCTTC.

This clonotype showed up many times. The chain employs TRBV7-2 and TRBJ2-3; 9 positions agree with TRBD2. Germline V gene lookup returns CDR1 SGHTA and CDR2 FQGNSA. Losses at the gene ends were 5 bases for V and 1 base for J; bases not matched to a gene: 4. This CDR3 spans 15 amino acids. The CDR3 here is CASSPWTSGTDTQYF. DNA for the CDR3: TGTGCCAGCAGCCCTTGGACTAGCGGCACAGATACGCAGTATTTT.

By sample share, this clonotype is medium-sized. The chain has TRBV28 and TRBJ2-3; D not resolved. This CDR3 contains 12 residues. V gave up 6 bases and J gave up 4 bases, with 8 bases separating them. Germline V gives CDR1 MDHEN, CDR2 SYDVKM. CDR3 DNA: TGTGCCAGCAGGACGATGTCAGATACGCAGTATTTT. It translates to CASRTMSDTQYF.

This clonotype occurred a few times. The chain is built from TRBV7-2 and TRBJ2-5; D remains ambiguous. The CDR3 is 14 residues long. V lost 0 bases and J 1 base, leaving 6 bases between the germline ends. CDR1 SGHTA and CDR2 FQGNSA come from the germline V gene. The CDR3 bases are TGTGCCAGCAGCTTAGCGGTCAGCCAAGAGACCCAGTACTTC. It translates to CASSLAVSQETQYF.

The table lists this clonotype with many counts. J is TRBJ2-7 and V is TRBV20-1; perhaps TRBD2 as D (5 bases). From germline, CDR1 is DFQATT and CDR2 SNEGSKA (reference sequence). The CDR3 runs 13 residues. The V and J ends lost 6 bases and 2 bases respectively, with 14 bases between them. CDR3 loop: CSALSGLTYEQYF. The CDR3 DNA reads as TGCAGTGCCTTATCAGGACTGACCTACGAGCAGTACTTC.

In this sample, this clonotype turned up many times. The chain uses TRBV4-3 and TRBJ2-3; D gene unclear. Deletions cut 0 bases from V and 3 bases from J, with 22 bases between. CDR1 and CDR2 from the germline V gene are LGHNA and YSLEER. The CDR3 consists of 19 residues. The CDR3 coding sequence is TGCGCCAGCAGCCAAGATCCCTCATGGGCAGGAAGGTCAACAGATACGCAGTATTTT. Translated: CASSQDPSWAGRSTDTQYF.

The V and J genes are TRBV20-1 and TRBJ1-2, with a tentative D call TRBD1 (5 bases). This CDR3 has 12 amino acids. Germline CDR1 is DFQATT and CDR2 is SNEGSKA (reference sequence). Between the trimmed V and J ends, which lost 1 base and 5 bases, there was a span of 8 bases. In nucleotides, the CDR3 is TGCAGTGCTAGAGTGGGGCCGTATGGCTACACCTTC. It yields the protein CSARVGPYGYTF.

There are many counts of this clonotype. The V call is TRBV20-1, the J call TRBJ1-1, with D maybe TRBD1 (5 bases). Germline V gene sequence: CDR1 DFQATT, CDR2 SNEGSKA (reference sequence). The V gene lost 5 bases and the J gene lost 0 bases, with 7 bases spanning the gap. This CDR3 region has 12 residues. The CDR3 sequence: CSAGQMNTEAFF. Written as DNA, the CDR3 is TGCAGTGCTGGACAAATGAACACTGAAGCTTTCTTT.

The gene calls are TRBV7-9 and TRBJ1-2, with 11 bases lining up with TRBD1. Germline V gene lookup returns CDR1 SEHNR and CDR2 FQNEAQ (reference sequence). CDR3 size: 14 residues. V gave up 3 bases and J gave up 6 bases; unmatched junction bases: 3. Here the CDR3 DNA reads TGTGCCAGCAGCTTCGGACAGGGGGCGAATGGCTACACCTTC. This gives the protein CASSFGQGANGYTF.

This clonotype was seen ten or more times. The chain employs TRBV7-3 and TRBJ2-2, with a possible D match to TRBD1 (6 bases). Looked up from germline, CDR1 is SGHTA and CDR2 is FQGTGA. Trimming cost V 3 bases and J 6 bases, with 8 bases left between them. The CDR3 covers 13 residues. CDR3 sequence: CASSFRGSGELFF. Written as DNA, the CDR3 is TGTGCCAGCAGCTTCAGGGGTTCCGGGGAGCTGTTTTTT.

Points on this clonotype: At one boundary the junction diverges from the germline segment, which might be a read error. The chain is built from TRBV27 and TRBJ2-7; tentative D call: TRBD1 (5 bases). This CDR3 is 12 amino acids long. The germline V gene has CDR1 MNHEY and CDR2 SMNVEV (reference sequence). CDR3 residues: CAGSLGVYEQYF. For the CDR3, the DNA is TGTGCCGGCAGTTTAGGGGTTTACGAGCAGTACTTC.

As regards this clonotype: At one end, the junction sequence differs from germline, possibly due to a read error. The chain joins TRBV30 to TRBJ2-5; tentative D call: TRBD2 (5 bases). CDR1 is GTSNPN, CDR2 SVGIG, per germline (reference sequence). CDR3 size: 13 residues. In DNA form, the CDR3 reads TGTGCCTGGAGTGGAGGGCCGCAGGAGACCCAGCACTTC. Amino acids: CAWSGGPQETQHF.

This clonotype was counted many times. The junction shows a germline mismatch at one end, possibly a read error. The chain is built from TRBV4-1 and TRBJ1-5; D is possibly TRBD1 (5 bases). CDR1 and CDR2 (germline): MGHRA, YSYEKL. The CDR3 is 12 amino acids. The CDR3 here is CASRVGDQPQHF. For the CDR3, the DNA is TGTGCCAGCAGGGTGGGGGATCAGCCCCAGCATTTT.

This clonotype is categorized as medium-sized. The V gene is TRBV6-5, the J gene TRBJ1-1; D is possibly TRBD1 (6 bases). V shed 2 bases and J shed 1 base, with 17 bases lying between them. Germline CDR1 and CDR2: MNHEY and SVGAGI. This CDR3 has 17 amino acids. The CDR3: CASSYTRRTAANTEAFF. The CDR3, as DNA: TGTGCCAGCAGTTACACCAGACGGACAGCGGCGAACACTGAAGCTTTCTTT.

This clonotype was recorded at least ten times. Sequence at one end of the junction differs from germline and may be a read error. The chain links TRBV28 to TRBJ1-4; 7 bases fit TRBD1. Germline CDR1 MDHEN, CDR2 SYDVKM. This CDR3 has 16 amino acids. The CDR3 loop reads CASSLYQTGINEKLFF. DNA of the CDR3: TGTGCCAGCAGTTTATACCAGACAGGGATTAATGAGAAACTGTTTTTT.

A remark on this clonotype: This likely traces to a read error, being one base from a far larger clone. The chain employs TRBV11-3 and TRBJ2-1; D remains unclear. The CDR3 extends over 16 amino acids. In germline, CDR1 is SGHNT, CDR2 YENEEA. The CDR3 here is CASSPGARRSYNEQIF. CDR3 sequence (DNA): TGTGCCAGCAGCCCTGGTGCGAGACGGAGCTACAATGAGCAGATCTTC. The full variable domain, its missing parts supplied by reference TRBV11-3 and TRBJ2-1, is EAGVVQSPRYKIIEKKQPVAFWCNPISGHNTLYWYLQNLGQGPELLIRYENEEAVDDSQLPKDRFSAERLKGVDSTLKIQPAELGDSAVYLCASSPGARRSYNEQIFGPGTRLTVL.

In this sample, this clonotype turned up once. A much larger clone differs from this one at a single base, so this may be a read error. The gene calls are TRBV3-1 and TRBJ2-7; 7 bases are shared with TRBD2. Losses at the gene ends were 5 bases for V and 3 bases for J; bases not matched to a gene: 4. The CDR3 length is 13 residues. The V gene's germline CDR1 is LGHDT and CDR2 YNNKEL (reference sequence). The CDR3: CASSTRDYYEQYF. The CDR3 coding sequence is TGTGCCAGCAGCACTCGGGACTACTACGAGCAGTACTTC.

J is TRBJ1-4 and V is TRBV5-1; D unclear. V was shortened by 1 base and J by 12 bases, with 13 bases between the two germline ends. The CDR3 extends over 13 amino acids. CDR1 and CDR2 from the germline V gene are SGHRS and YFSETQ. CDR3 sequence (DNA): TGCGCCAGCAGCTTGAATCAAGGCGGGGAACTGTTTTTT. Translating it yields CASSLNQGGELFF.

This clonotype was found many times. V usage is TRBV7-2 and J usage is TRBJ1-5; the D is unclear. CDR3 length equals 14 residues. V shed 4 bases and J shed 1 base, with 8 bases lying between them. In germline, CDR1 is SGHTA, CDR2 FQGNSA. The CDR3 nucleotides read TGTGCCAGCAGCTCCCGGGAGAGCAATCAGCCCCAGCATTTT. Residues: CASSSRESNQPQHF.

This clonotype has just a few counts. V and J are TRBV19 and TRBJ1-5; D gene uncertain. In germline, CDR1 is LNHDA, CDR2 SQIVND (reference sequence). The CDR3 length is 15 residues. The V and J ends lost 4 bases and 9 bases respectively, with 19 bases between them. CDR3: CASSTRATVDGPQHF. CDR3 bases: TGTGCCAGTAGTACTCGGGCAACGGTAGATGGGCCCCAGCATTTT.

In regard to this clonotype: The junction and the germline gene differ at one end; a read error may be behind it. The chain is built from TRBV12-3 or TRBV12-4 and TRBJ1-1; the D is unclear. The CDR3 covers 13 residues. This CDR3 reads CASSFRDNTDAFF. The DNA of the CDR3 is TGTGCCAGCAGTTTCAGAGACAACACTGACGCTTTCTTT.

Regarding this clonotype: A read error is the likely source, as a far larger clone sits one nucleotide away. CDR3 in amino acids: CSARAGTGGEGNEQYF. CDR3 DNA: TGCAGTGCTAGAGCCGGGACAGGGGGCGAGGGCAATGAGCAGTACTTC. The chain has TRBV20-1 and TRBJ2-7; TRBD1 matches at 12 bases. With 1 base clipped from V and 7 bases from J, the junction kept 11 bases outside the gene matches. CDR1 is DFQATT and CDR2 is SNEGSKA in the germline V gene (reference sequence). The CDR3 is made up of 16 amino acids.

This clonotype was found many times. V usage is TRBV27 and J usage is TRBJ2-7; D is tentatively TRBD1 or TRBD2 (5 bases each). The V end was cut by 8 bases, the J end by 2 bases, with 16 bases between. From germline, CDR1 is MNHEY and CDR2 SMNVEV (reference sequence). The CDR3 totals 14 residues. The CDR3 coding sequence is TGTGCCAGCGCCCCCGGGACGGCCGCCTACGAGCAGTACTTC. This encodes CASAPGTAAYEQYF.

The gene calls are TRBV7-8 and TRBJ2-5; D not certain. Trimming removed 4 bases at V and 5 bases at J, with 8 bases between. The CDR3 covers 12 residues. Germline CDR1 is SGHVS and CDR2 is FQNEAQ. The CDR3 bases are TGTGCCAGCAGCTCCCCCGGGGAGACCCAGTACTTC. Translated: CASSSPGETQYF.

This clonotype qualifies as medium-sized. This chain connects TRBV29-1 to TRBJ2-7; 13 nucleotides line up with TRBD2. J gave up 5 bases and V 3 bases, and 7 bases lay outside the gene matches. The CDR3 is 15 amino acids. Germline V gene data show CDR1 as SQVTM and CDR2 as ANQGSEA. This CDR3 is CSVERGTSGMNEQYF. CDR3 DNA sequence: TGCAGCGTTGAGCGGGGGACTAGCGGGATGAACGAGCAGTACTTC.

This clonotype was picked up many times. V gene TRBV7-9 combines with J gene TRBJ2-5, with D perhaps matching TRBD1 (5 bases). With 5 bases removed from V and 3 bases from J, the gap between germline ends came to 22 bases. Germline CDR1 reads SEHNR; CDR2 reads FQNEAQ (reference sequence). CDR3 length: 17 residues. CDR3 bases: TGTGCCAGCAGCATTGTACCTGCCAGACAGCCGAAAGAGACCCAGTACTTC. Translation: CASSIVPARQPKETQYF.

The chain's CDR3 is CASSSLVEQFF. CDR3 nucleotide sequence: TGTGCCAGCAGCTCATTGGTCGAGCAGTTCTTC. The rearrangement joins TRBV7-9 to TRBJ2-1, with unresolved D. There are 11 residues in the CDR3. The V and J ends lost 4 bases and 10 bases respectively, with 8 bases between them. Germline-derived CDR1 and CDR2 are SEHNR and FQNEAQ (reference sequence).

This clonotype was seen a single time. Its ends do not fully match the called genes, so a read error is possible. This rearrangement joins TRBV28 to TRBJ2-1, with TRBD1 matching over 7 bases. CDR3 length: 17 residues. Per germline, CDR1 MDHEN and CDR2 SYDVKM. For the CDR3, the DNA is TGTGCCAGCAGCATCGCAGGGGGTGCGGTCTCCTGCAATGAGCAGTTCTTC. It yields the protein CASSIAGGAVSCNEQFF.

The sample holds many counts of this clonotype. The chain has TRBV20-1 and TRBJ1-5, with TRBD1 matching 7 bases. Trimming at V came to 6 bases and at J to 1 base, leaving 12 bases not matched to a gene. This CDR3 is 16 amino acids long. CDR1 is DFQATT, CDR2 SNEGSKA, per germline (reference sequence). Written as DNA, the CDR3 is TGCAGTGCCATTAGAGCAGGGGGATTAAGCAATCAGCCCCAGCATTTT. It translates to CSAIRAGGLSNQPQHF.

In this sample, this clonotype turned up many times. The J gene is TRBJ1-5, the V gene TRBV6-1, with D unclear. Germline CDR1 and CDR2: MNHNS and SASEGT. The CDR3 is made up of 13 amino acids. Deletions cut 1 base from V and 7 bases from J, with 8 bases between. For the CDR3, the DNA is TGTGCCAGCAGTGAAGAGGACGGCCAGCCCCAGCATTTT. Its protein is CASSEEDGQPQHF.

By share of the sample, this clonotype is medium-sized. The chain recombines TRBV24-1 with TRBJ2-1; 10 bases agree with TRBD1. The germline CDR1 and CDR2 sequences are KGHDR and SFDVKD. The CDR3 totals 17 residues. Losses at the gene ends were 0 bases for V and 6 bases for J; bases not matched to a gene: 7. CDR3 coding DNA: TGTGCCACCAGTGATTTGCCGGGACAGGGGAAGGGCAATGAGCAGTTCTTC. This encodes CATSDLPGQGKGNEQFF.

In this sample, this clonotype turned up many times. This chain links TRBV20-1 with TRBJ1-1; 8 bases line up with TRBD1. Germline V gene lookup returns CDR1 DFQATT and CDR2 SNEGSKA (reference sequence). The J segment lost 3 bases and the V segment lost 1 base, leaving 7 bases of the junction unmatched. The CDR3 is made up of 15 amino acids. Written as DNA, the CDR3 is TGCAGTGCTAGAGGCCGAGGACAGGGTGACACTGAAGCTTTCTTT. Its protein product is CSARGRGQGDTEAFF.